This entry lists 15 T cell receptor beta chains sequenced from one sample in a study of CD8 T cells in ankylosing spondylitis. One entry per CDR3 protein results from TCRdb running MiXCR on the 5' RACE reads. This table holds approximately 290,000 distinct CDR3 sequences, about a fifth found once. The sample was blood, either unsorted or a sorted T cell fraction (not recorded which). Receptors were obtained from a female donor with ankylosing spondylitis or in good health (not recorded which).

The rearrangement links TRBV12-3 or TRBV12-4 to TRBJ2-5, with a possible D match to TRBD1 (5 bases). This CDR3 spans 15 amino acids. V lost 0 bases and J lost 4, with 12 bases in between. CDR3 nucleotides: TGTGCCAGCAGTTTAGCTTTGTCCCAGGGAGAGACCCAGTACTTC. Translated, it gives CASSLALSQGETQYF.

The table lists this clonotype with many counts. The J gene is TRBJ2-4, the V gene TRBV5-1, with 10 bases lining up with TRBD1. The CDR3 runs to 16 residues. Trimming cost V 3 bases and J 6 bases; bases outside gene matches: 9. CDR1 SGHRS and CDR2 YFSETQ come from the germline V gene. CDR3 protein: CASSSGTGVGVNIQYF. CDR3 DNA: TGCGCCAGCAGCTCCGGGACAGGGGTTGGGGTAAACATTCAGTACTTC.

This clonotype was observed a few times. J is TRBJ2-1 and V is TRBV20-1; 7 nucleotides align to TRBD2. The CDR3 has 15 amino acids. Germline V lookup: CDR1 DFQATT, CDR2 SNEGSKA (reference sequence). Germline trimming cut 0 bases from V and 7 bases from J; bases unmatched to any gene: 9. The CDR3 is CSARDMGGTSNEQFF. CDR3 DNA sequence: TGCAGTGCTAGAGATATGGGGGGGACGTCTAATGAGCAGTTCTTC.

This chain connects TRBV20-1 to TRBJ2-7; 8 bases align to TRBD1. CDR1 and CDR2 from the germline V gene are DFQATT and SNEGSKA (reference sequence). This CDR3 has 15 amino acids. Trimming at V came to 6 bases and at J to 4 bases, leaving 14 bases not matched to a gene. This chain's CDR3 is CSAPIKGTGGYEQYF. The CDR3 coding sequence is TGCAGTGCCCCCATAAAAGGAACAGGGGGTTACGAGCAGTACTTC.

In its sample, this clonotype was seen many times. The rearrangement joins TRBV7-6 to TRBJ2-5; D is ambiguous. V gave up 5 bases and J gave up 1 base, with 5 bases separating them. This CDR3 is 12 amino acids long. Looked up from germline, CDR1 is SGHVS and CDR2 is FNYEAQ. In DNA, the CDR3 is TGTGCCAGCAGCCTGCCCCAAGAGACCCAGTACTTC. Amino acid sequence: CASSLPQETQYF.

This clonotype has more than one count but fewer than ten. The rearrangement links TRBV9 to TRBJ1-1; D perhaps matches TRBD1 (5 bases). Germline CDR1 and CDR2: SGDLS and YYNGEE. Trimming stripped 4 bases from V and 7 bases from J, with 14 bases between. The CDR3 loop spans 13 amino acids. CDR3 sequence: CASSLAGGSEAFF. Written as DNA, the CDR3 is TGTGCCAGCAGCCTCGCGGGGGGGAGTGAAGCTTTCTTT.

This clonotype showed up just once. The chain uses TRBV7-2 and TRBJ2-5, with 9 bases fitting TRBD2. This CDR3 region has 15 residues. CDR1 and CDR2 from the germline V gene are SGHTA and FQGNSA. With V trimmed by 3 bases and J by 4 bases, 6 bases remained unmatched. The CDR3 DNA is TGTGCCAGCAGCTTTAGCGGGAGCGTCAGAGAGACCCAGTACTTC. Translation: CASSFSGSVRETQYF. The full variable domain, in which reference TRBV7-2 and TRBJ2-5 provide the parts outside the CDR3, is GAGVSQSPSNKVTEKGKDVELRCDPISGHTALYWYRQSLGQGLEFLIYFQGNSAPDKSGLPSDRFSAERTGGSVSTLTIQRTQQEDSAVYLCASSFSGSVRETQYFGPGTRLLVL.

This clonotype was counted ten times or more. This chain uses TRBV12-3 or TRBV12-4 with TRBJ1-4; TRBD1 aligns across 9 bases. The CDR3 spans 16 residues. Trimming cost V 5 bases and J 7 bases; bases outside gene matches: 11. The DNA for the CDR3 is TGTGCCAGCAGTCGTGAGTCGACAGGGGGTTTTGAAAAACTGTTTTTT. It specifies CASSRESTGGFEKLFF.

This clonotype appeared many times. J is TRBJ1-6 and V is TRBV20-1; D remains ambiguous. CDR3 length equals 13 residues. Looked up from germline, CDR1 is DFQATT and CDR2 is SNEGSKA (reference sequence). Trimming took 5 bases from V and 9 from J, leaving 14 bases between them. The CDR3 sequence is CSAPDGPGSPLHF. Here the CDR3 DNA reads TGCAGTGCTCCCGACGGTCCCGGTTCACCCCTCCACTTT.

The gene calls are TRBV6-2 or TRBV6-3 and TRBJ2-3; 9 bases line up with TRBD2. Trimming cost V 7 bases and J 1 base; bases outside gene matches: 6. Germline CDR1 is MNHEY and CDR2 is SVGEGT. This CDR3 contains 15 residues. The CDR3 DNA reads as TGTGCCAGCACATTAGCGGGAGACCGCACAGATACGCAGTATTTT. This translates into CASTLAGDRTDTQYF.

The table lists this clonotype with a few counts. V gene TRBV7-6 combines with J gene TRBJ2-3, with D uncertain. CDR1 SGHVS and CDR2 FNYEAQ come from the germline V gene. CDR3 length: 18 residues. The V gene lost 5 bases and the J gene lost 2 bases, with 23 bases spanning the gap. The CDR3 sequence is CASSLLSSGDLITDTQYF. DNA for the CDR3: TGTGCCAGCAGCCTTCTCTCGAGTGGGGATCTAATCACAGATACGCAGTATTTT.

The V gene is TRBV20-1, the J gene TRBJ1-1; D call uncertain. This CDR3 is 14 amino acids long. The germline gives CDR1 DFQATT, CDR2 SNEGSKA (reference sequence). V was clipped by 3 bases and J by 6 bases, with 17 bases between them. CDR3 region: CSASRDRAGAEAFF. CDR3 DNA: TGCAGTGCTAGTCGAGATAGAGCCGGGGCTGAAGCTTTCTTT.

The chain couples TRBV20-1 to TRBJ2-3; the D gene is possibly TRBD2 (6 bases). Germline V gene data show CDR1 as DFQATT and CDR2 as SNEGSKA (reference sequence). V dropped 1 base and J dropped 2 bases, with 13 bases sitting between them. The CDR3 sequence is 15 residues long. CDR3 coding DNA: TGCAGTGCTAGAGGGGTAGGCGGGACCACAGATACGCAGTATTTT. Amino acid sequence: CSARGVGGTTDTQYF.

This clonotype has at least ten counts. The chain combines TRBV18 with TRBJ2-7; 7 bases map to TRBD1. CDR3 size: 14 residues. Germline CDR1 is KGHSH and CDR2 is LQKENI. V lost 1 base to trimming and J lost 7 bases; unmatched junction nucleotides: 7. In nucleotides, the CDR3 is TGTGCCAGCTCACCACGGGACAGTGTACGAGAGCAGTACTTC. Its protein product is CASSPRDSVREQYF.

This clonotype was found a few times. CDR3 protein: CASSYVGQDYEQYF. As DNA, the CDR3 is TGTGCCAGCAGTTACGTGGGACAGGATTACGAGCAGTACTTC. The chain couples TRBV6-2 or TRBV6-3 to TRBJ2-7; 8 positions agree with TRBD1. V gave up 2 bases and J gave up 4 bases; unmatched junction bases: 4. The germline CDR1 and CDR2 sequences are MNHEY and SVGEGT. The length of the CDR3 is 14 residues.